The clone carrying this TCR beta chain was seen only once. Its antigen is currently unknown. The donor group consisted entirely of healthy Caucasians. The data are from a study of identical twins. Whole-study findings and limits: The authors drew conclusions from cross-sectional statistical analysis rather than following the same donors.

The J segment lost 2 bases and the V segment lost 2 bases, leaving 5 bases of the junction unmatched. This CDR3 has 17 amino acids. Germline CDR1 LGHDT, CDR2 YNNKEL (reference sequence). TCRdb ran MiXCR on the 5' RACE reads and lists one entry per CDR3 protein. The table has around 370,000 distinct CDR3 sequences, approximately 9.1% seen once. The chain has TRBV3-1 and TRBJ2-1, with 11 nucleotides matching TRBD2. Sequencing was done on a sample of naive T cells sorted from blood. The clonotype comes from a woman in her forties or fifties in good health. CDR3 loop: CASSQFVGLAAYNEQFF. The CDR3 DNA reads TGTGCCAGCAGCCAATTTGTGGGACTAGCGGCCTACAATGAGCAGTTCTTC.